This T cell receptor beta chain comes out of a study of blood T cell repertoires in COVID-19. CDR3 length: 14 amino acids. V was clipped by 4 bases and J by 4 bases, with 13 bases between them. Germline V gives CDR1 MDHEN, CDR2 SYDVKM. Authors' analysis steps: Amplification of reference gene primers provided the estimated nucleated cell counts. The data were produced by immunoSEQ multiplex PCR, yet TCRdb's version contains in-frame clones alone and is incomplete. The D gene and trimming were derived from the DNA, and the V and J assignments and clone size from that table. Among 250,000 to 350,000 clones listed, 80% to 95% were seen once. Across over 20 US areas, participants ranged in age from roughly 18 to 95 years. The study assigned cohorts using participant-reported clinical history. The recovered donors of Cohort 3 showed two negative PCRs, clearance, or symptom resolution.

The clonotype was recovered from a woman aged 25 to 39 who had recovered from COVID-19. The gene calls are TRBV28 and TRBJ1-1, with a weak D call TRBD1 (6 bases). Sequencing was performed on PBMCs or T cells enriched from blood (not recorded which). The DNA of the CDR3 is TGTGCCAGCAGTTCCCCAGGGGATAGCACTGAAGCTTTCTTT. This gives the protein CASSSPGDSTEAFF.